Listed here are 15 T cell receptor beta chains from one sample, sequenced in a study of identifying expanded T cells in peripheral blood. Sequencing used immunoSEQ multiplex PCR; TCRdb keeps in-frame clones, though not all of them. The table includes 130,000 or so clones, approximately 80% detected once. Sequencing used blood. The receptors were sampled from a person between 18 and 75 years old in good health.

The genes are TRBV15 and TRBJ1-5; tentative D call: TRBD1 (5 bases). Per germline, CDR1 LNHNV and CDR2 YYDKDF (reference sequence). The CDR3 sequence is 18 residues long. The V gene lost 5 bases and the J gene lost 3 bases, with 23 bases spanning the gap. The CDR3 DNA sequence: TGTGCCACCAGCCTCCCCACGGGGGGGGTAAGCGACAATCAGCCCCAGCATTTT. This sequence encodes CATSLPTGGVSDNQPQHF.

About this clone itself: Relative to the germline gene, one junction end is altered; a read error may explain this. The chain is built from TRBV14 and TRBJ1-3; weak D call: TRBD1 (6 bases). The germline V gene has CDR1 SGHDN and CDR2 FVKESK. The CDR3 is 12 amino acids. This CDR3 reads CASGSLQGSYDF. The CDR3 DNA follows: TGTGCCAGCGGGTCTCTACAGGGAAGTTATGATTTT.

The V call is TRBV27, the J call TRBJ1-4; 7 positions match TRBD1. There are 15 residues in the CDR3. The V and J ends lost 6 bases and 2 bases, in that order; junction bases with no gene match: 6. Germline CDR1 is MNHEY and CDR2 is SMNVEV (reference sequence). CDR3 coding DNA: TGTGCCAGCAGGGCAGGGGGGTTGACTAATGAAAAACTGTTTTTT. Protein sequence: CASRAGGLTNEKLFF.

V usage is TRBV9 and J usage is TRBJ2-7, with a weak D call TRBD1 (6 bases). There are 12 residues in the CDR3. With 3 bases removed from V and 6 bases from J, the gap between germline ends came to 10 bases. The V gene's germline CDR1 is SGDLS and CDR2 YYNGEE. In nucleotides, the CDR3 is TGTGCCAGCAGCGCACAGGGATTCGAGCAGTACTTC. Its translation: CASSAQGFEQYF.

This chain joins TRBV19 and TRBJ1-6; D is unclear. CDR3 size: 16 residues. Germline lookup yields CDR1 LNHDA and CDR2 SQIVND (reference sequence). The V and J ends lost 4 bases and 7 bases respectively, with 17 bases between them. CDR3 sequence: CASSSRPRANNSPLHF. CDR3 bases: TGTGCCAGTAGTAGTCGGCCAAGAGCGAACAATTCACCCCTCCACTTT.

CDR3 protein: CASSPFGTGDYNEQFF. Written as DNA, the CDR3 is TGTGCCAGCAGCCCCTTTGGGACAGGGGACTACAATGAGCAGTTCTTC. The chain employs TRBV7-7 and TRBJ2-1, with TRBD1 matching 10 bases. The CDR3 has 16 residues. V lost 5 bases to trimming and J lost 3 bases; unmatched junction nucleotides: 7. Germline V gene sequence: CDR1 SSHAT, CDR2 FNYEAQ (reference sequence).

The chain uses TRBV19 and TRBJ1-5; D might be TRBD1 (5 bases). V was clipped by 1 base and J by 4 bases, with 20 bases between them. This CDR3 region has 18 residues. Germline V gives CDR1 LNHDA, CDR2 SQIVND (reference sequence). The CDR3 region is CASSIASQGGLGNQPQHF. CDR3 DNA: TGTGCCAGTAGTATAGCGTCCCAGGGTGGGTTAGGAAATCAGCCCCAGCATTTT.

The rearrangement uses TRBV5-1 and TRBJ2-3; 9 bases are shared with TRBD1. This CDR3 contains 14 residues. With V trimmed by 4 bases and J by 7 bases, 7 bases remained unmatched. Germline lookup yields CDR1 SGHRS and CDR2 YFSETQ. CDR3 sequence reads: CASSPDRGLYTQYF. The CDR3 nucleotides are TGCGCCAGCAGCCCGGACAGGGGATTATATACGCAGTATTTT.

This chain uses TRBV25-1 with TRBJ2-2; the D gene is possibly TRBD1 (6 bases). Trimming left V 2 bases short and J 3 bases short, with 7 bases between. The length of the CDR3 is 14 residues. The V gene's germline CDR1 is MGHDK and CDR2 SYGVNS. Here the CDR3 reads CASSEGQYTGELFF. The CDR3 DNA reads as TGTGCCAGCAGTGAAGGACAGTACACCGGGGAGCTGTTTTTT.

The chain couples TRBV7-9 to TRBJ2-5, with TRBD1 identical over 10 bases. The CDR3 contains 16 residues. Germline V gene lookup returns CDR1 SEHNR and CDR2 FQNEAQ (reference sequence). Trimming cost V 5 bases and J 2 bases; bases outside gene matches: 8. The CDR3 DNA is TGTGCCAGCAGCCCTTACGACAGGGGGCAGCAAGAGACCCAGTACTTC. This gives the protein CASSPYDRGQQETQYF.

This clone was observed once. The chain is built from TRBV5-6 and TRBJ1-1, with 10 bases that match TRBD1. Germline CDR1 reads SGHDT; CDR2 reads YYEEEE. CDR3 size: 14 residues. V lost 0 bases and J lost 7; bases outside the gene matches: 3. The CDR3 here is CASSLGDRGREAFF. CDR3 sequence (DNA): TGTGCCAGCAGCTTGGGGGACAGGGGACGTGAAGCTTTCTTT.

The chain combines TRBV7-8 with TRBJ2-1; 7 nucleotides agree with TRBD2. Germline assignment: CDR1 SGHVS and CDR2 FQNEAQ. The CDR3 runs 15 residues. The trim removed 0 bases at V and 5 bases at J, leaving 4 bases unmatched. The CDR3 nucleotides are TGTGCCAGCAGCTTAGCGGCGGGACTACACAATGAGCAGTTCTTC. Its protein is CASSLAAGLHNEQFF.

V is TRBV5-4 and J is TRBJ1-1; tentatively, D is TRBD1 (5 bases). Germline CDR1 is SGHNT and CDR2 is YYREEE (reference sequence). V shed 0 bases and J shed 6 bases, with 12 bases lying between them. This CDR3 contains 14 residues. The CDR3 here is CASSLGGPGSEAFF. The CDR3 bases are TGTGCCAGCAGCTTGGGGGGCCCAGGGTCTGAAGCTTTCTTT.

V is TRBV10-2 and J is TRBJ2-7; D unresolved. The germline V gene has CDR1 WSHSY and CDR2 SAAADI. The CDR3 is 13 residues long. V gave up 4 bases and J gave up 12 bases, with 19 bases separating them. The CDR3 DNA sequence: TGCGCCAGCAGTGTACTATTCTCTGGTGAGAGGTACTTC. Its protein product is CASSVLFSGERYF.

The V call is TRBV7-9, the J call TRBJ2-7; TRBD2 matches at 13 bases. J lost 0 bases, V lost 6 bases, and 11 bases had no gene match. The CDR3 contains 18 residues. CDR1 SEHNR and CDR2 FQNEAQ come from the germline V gene (reference sequence). The CDR3, as DNA: TGTGCCAGCAGGGACATGACTAGCGGGGGGTCGAGCTCCTACGAGCAGTACTTC. It yields the protein CASRDMTSGGSSSYEQYF.